This T cell receptor (beta chain) emerged from a study of early stage breast cancer tumors. Overall study findings and caveats: Blood repertoires resembled normal breast more than tumor.

V shed 3 bases, J shed 5 bases, and the junction held 7 bases outside the gene matches. Germline lookup yields CDR1 SGHRS and CDR2 YFSETQ. The CDR3 length is 14 residues. Each sample had two DNA replicates, roughly 0.5 ug blood or roughly 1.4 ug tissue. Sequencing was performed with immunoSEQ multiplex PCR; in TCRdb, only in-frame clones are kept and a portion is missing. The sample has nearly 25,000 clones; about 67% are singletons. As for this clone: Its cognate antigen is unknown.

The rearrangement links TRBV5-1 to TRBJ2-5; 7 positions match TRBD1. Material for sequencing was breast tumor tissue. The receptor was derived from a person between 55 and 69 years old with breast cancer. CDR3 DNA sequence: TGCGCCAGCAGCTCACAGGGGATTACGGAGACCCAGTACTTC. Its translation is CASSSQGITETQYF.